The 10 T cell receptor beta chains below were found in one sample sequenced in a study of persistence of HIV-infected CD4 T cells. Sequencing used immunoSEQ version 4 in survey mode. Assay used: immunoSEQ multiplex PCR; TCRdb lists only in-frame clones, some missing. The table lists 50,000 or so clones, about 81% of them singletons. Stimulation used 10 ug/mL lysate from CMV-infected fibroblasts. CD40L-negative CD69-negative CD45RO-high memory CD4+ T cells were sorted as populations depleted of antigen-responding cells. Their antigen targets remain unknown. The source was CD4+ T cells sorted from PBMCs after 18-hour stimulation, collected from a patient who received antiretroviral therapy. The receptors derive from an adult man with HIV who was CMV-seropositive.

The genes are TRBV10-3 and TRBJ2-2; D is undetermined. Germline values: CDR1 ENHRY, CDR2 SYGVKD. Trimming took 9 bases from V and 2 from J, leaving 4 bases between them. The CDR3 totals 11 residues. The CDR3 here is CAIENTGELFF. In DNA form, the CDR3 reads TGTGCCATTGAAAACACCGGGGAGCTGTTTTTT.

The chain joins TRBV5-4 to TRBJ2-2, with D perhaps TRBD1 or TRBD2 (5 bases each). The CDR3 is made up of 13 amino acids. Germline V gene lookup returns CDR1 SGHNT and CDR2 YYREEE (reference sequence). Trimming took off 5 bases at V and 4 bases at J, with 9 bases between the two ends. Here the CDR3 reads CASRPGPTGELFF. The DNA for the CDR3 is TGTGCCAGCAGACCGGGACCCACCGGGGAGCTGTTTTTT.

The V gene is TRBV2, the J gene TRBJ2-5, with a possible D match to TRBD2 (5 bases). Per germline, CDR1 SNHLY and CDR2 FYNNEI. This CDR3 is built from 22 residues. V was cut by 6 bases and J by 4 bases, with 39 bases left in between. The chain's CDR3 is CASRDDKGEPLLSWRSRETQYF. CDR3 in DNA: TGTGCCAGCAGGGATGATAAGGGTGAACCGCTTCTTAGCTGGAGGTCTCGAGAGACCCAGTACTTC. Together with reference TRBV2 and TRBJ2-5, the CDR3 gives the full variable domain: EPEVTQTPSHQVTQMGQEVILRCVPISNHLYFYWYRQILGQKVEFLVSFYNNEISEKSEIFDDQFSVERPDGSNFTLKIRSTKLEDSAMYFCASRDDKGEPLLSWRSRETQYFGPGTRLLVL.

CDR3 coding DNA: TGTGCCAGCAGCTTCGGACTAGCGGGATCAGATACGCAGTATTTT. Protein product: CASSFGLAGSDTQYF. The rearrangement uses TRBV7-2 and TRBJ2-3; TRBD2 agrees at 12 bases. In germline, CDR1 is SGHTA, CDR2 FQGNSA. CDR3 size: 15 residues. V lost 3 bases to trimming and J lost 4 bases; unmatched junction nucleotides: 2.

The rearrangement uses TRBV18 and TRBJ1-6, with 10 bases aligning to TRBD1. V trimming: 3 bases; J trimming: 9 bases; junction bases outside the gene matches: 5. CDR1 and CDR2 (germline): KGHSH, LQKENI. The length of the CDR3 is 15 residues. The CDR3: CASSPPGQGFSPLHF. DNA for the CDR3: TGTGCCAGCTCACCGCCGGGACAGGGGTTTTCACCCCTCCACTTT.

The chain recombines TRBV11-3 with TRBJ1-1; D ambiguous. The CDR3 totals 14 residues. Trimming removed 4 bases from V and 5 bases from J, with 14 bases in between. The germline gives CDR1 SGHNT, CDR2 YENEEA. CDR3 in DNA: TGTGCCAGCAGCTCAGGACTCCGAGGGACTGAAGCTTTCTTT. The encoded protein is CASSSGLRGTEAFF.

This clone was detected only once. This chain links TRBV18 with TRBJ2-7; D gene uncertain. CDR1 is KGHSH and CDR2 is LQKENI in the germline V gene. Trimming took 8 bases from V and 2 from J, leaving 16 bases between them. This CDR3 contains 14 residues. CDR3 nucleotide sequence: TGTGCCAGCCAGTCTAGTGGTCGGACCTACGAGCAGTACTTC. Amino acid sequence: CASQSSGRTYEQYF.

V and J are TRBV6-2 or TRBV6-3 and TRBJ2-7; unclear D gene. CDR3 length equals 14 residues. V lost 2 bases and J 1 base, leaving 9 bases between the germline ends. Germline loops: CDR1 MNHEY, CDR2 SVGEGT. In DNA, the CDR3 is TGTGCCAGCAGTTACAATCCCGGGTCCTACGAGCAGTACTTC. Its translation is CASSYNPGSYEQYF.

The chain employs TRBV30 and TRBJ1-1; D is unclear. Trimming left V 3 bases short and J 1 base short, with 9 bases between. Germline-derived CDR1 and CDR2 are GTSNPN and SVGIG (reference sequence). CDR3 size: 13 residues. The CDR3 coding sequence is TGTGCCTGGAGGAGAACAGCGAACACTGAAGCTTTCTTT. This gives the protein CAWRRTANTEAFF.

Details on this clone: At one boundary the junction diverges from the germline segment, which might be a read error. The chain combines TRBV12-3 or TRBV12-4 with TRBJ2-7, with D possibly matching TRBD2 (6 bases). The CDR3 consists of 13 residues. CDR3 DNA sequence: TGTGCCAGCAGATTAGGAGGGAACTACGAGCAGTACTTC. Translating it yields CASRLGGNYEQYF.